The clone carrying this T cell receptor (beta chain) appeared many times. Its antigen is not identified. The same CDR3 is also encoded by other DNA sequences in this sample. The germline gives CDR1 SGHVS, CDR2 FNYEAQ. V shed 3 bases and J shed 0 bases, with 9 bases lying between them. The CDR3 is 14 amino acids. These data come from a study of T cells after posttransplantation cyclophosphamide. Measured with immunoSEQ multiplex PCR; TCRdb has only the in-frame clones, and not every one. The sample yields more than 25,000 clones, without any singletons. On the day of bone marrow donation, the related graft donor provided peripheral blood. Findings and limits, study-wide: After PTCy, TRB diversity resembled that of CNI/methotrexate controls. Donor CD8+ memory clones often dominated recipient blood repertoires at later times.

The gene calls are TRBV7-6 and TRBJ2-7, with D unresolved. The receptor's source is a man aged 45-65 years in good health, CMV-negative, and a related stem cell transplant donor. Sequenced input: PBMCs. The CDR3 DNA sequence: TGTGCCAGCAGCTTGGGCCAGCTCTCCTACGAGCAGTACTTC. This codes for CASSLGQLSYEQYF.